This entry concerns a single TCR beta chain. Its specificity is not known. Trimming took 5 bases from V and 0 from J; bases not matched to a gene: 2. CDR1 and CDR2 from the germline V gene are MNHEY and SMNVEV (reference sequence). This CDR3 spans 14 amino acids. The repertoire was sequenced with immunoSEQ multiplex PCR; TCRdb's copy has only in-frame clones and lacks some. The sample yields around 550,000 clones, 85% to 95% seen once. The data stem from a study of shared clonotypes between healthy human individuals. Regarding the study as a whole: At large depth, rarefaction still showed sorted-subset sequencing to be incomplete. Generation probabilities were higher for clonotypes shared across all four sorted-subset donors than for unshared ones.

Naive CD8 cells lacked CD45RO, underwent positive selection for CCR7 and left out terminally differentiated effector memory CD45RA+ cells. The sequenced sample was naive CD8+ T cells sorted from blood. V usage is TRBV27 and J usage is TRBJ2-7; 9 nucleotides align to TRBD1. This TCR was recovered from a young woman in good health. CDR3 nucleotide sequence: TGTGCCAGCAGTACAGGGGGCACCTCCTACGAGCAGTACTTC. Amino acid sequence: CASSTGGTSYEQYF.